This T cell receptor (beta chain) was sequenced for a study of blood T cell repertoires in COVID-19. Study-wide background: Sites in the United States, Italy and Spain provided acute and convalescent COVID-19 samples. From T cells, B-cell-depleted T cells, or PBMCs came the material, which was cDNA or gDNA.

Original analysis: Using reference gene primer amplification, nucleated cell counts were estimated. Using immunoSEQ multiplex PCR, the repertoire was profiled, and TCRdb retains in-frame clones only, with some absent. V, J and clone size reflect that table, while D and trimming were determined from the DNA. This table holds roughly 200,000 clones, roughly 81% found once. V lost 4 bases, J lost 3 bases, and 9 bases stayed unmatched. In germline, CDR1 is MNHNS, CDR2 SASEGT. CDR3 length equals 16 residues. Enrollment of patients from Seattle took place during active infection, with longitudinal follow-up.

What was sequenced was peripheral blood. V usage is TRBV6-1 and J usage is TRBJ2-7, with 10 bases fitting TRBD2. This clonotype originated in a woman of 80 years or more with COVID-19, enrolled during active disease. CDR3 region: CASSGASGGSGYEQYF. CDR3 in DNA: TGTGCCAGCAGTGGGGCTAGCGGGGGTTCAGGCTACGAGCAGTACTTC.